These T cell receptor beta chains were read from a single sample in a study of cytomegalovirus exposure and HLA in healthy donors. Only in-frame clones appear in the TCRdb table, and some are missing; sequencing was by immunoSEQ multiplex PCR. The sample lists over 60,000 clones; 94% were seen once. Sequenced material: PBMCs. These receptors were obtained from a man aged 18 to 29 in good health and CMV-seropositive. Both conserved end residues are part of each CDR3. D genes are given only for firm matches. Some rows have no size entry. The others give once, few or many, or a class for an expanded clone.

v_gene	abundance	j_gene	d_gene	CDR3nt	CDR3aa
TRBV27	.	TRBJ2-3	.	TGTGCCAGCAGTTTAGCGGGACGCACAGATACGCAGTATTTT	CASSLAGRTDTQYF
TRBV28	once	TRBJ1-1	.	TGTGCCAGCAGTTTGTTTACAGGGCCTGAAGCTTTCTTT	CASSLFTGPEAFF
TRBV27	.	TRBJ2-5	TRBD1	TGTGCCAGCAGTTCCTACAGGACAGGGACCTTCCAAGAGACCCAGTACTTC	CASSSYRTGTFQETQYF
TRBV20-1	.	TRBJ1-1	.	TGCAGTGCCTCAGGGTCCCCTGAAGCTTTCTTT	CSASGSPEAFF
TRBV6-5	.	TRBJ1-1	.	TGTGCCAGCAGTTATCGCGGGGACACTGAAGCTTTCTTT	CASSYRGDTEAFF
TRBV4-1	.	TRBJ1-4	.	TGCGCCAGCTCCCGTGGAGGCGAAAAACTGTTTTTT	CASSRGGEKLFF
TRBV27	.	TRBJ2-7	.	TGTGCCAGCAGTTCCAAGTCCTACTACGAGCAGTACTTC	CASSSKSYYEQYF
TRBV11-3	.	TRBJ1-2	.	TGTGCCAGCAGACTCGGGTCGAACTATGGCTACACCTTC	CASRLGSNYGYTF
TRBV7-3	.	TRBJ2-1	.	TGTGCCAGCAGCATCTTAGGACAGAGCAATGAGCAGTTCTTC	CASSILGQSNEQFF
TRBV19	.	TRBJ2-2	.	TGTGCCAGTAGTACTACAGGGCCCGGGGAGCTGTTTTTT	CASSTTGPGELFF
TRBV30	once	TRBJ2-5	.	TGTGCCTGGAGTTGGGTGTGGGGGGACCAAGAGACCCAGTACTTC	CAWSWVWGDQETQYF
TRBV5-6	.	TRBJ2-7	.	TGTGCCAGCAGCTTGGGGTTCGGGGCCTACGAGCAGTACTTC	CASSLGFGAYEQYF
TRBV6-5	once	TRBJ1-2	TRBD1	TGTGCCAGCAGTTGGGGACAGGGGGCTCACTATGGCTACACCTTC	CASSWGQGAHYGYTF
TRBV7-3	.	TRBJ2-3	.	TGTGCCAGCAGCCCCGTGAGGTCGGATACGCAGTATTTT	CASSPVRSDTQYF
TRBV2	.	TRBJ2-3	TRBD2	TGTGCCAGCAGTGACCTTGGACTAGCGGACGGCACAGATACGCAGTATTTT	CASSDLGLADGTDTQYF
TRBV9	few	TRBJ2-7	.	TGTGCCAGCAGCGTCCGGGACATCTACGAGCAGTACTTC	CASSVRDIYEQYF
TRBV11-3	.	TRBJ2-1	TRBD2	TGTGCCAGCAGCTTATCCGGGGGGGCCCATGAGCAGTTCTTC	CASSLSGGAHEQFF
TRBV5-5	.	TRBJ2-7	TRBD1	TGTGCCAGCAGCGCCGAGACGGGACAGGGTATCTACGAGCAGTACTTC	CASSAETGQGIYEQYF
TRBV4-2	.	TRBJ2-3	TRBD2	TGTGCCAGCAGCCAAGGGGGACTAGCGGGGGGAACAGATACGCAGTATTTT	CASSQGGLAGGTDTQYF
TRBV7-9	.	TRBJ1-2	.	TGTGCCAGCAGCCATCGTGGAGAGTACTATGGCTACACCTTC	CASSHRGEYYGYTF
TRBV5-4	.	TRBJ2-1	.	TGTGCCAGCAGCTTGTGGAGGAGTTCCTACAATGAGCAGTTCTTC	CASSLWRSSYNEQFF
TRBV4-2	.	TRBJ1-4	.	TGTGCCAGCAGCCAAGCCCCAGGGGATGAAAAACTGTTTTTT	CASSQAPGDEKLFF
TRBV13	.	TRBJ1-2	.	TGTGCCAGCAGTGGCGGGCGATATGGCTACACCTTC	CASSGGRYGYTF
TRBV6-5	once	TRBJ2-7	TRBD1	TGTGCCAGCAGTAATGACCGGGACAGGTATTACGAGCAGTACTTC	CASSNDRDRYYEQYF
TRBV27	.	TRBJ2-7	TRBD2	TGTGCCAGCAGTTTGGGAGGGGCGAGGGACGAGCAGTACTTC	CASSLGGARDEQYF
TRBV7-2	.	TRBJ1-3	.	TGTGCCAGCAGCCCCATGGACTTCTCTGGAAACACCATATATTTT	CASSPMDFSGNTIYF
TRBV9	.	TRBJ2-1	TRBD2	TGTGCCAGCAGCCCCACGACTAGCGGCGGAAGGAATGAGCAGTTCTTC	CASSPTTSGGRNEQFF
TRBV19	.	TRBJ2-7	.	TGTGCCAGTACTTTAACGGGGGACCCCCACGAGCAGTACTTC	CASTLTGDPHEQYF